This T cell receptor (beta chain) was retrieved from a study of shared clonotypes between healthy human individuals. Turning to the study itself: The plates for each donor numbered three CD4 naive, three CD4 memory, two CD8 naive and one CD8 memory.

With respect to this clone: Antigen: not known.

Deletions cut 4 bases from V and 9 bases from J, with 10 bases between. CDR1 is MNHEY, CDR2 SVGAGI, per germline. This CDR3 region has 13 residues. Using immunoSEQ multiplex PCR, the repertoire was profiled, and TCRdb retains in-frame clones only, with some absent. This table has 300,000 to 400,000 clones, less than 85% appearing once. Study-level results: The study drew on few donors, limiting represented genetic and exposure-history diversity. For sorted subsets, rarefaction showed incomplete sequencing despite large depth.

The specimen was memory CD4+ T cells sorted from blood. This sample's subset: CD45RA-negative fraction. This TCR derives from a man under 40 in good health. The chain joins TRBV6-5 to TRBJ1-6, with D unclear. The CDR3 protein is CASSSELGSPLHF. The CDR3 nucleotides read TGTGCCAGCAGTTCCGAGCTAGGTTCACCCCTCCACTTT.